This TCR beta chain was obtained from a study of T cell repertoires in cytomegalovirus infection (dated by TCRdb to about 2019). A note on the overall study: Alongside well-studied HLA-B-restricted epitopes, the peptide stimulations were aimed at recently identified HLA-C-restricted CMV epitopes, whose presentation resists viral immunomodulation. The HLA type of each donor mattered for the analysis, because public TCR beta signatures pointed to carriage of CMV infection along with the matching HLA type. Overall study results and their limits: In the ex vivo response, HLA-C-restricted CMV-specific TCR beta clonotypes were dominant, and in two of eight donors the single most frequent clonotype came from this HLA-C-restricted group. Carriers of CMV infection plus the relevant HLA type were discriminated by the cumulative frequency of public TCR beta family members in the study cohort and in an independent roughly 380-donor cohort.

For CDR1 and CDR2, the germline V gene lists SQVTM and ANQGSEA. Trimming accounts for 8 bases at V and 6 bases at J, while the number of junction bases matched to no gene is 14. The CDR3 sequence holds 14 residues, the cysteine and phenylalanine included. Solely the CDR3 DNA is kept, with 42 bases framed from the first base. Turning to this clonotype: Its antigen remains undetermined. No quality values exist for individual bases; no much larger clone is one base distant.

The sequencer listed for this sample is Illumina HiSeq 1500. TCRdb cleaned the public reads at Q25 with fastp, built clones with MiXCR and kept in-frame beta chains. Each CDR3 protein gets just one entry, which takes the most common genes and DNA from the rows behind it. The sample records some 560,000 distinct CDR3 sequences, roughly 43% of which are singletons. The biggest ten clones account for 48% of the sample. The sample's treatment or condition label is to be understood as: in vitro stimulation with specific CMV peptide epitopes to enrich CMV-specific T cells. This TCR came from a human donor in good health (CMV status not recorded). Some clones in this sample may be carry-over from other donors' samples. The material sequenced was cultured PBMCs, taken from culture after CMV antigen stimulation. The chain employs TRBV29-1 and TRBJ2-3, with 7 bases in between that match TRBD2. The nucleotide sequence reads TGCAGCTCCGCGGGACTACCTGGGGCCGATACGCAGTATTTT. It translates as CSSAGLPGADTQYF.